The 15 T cell receptor beta chains in this list originate from one sample, sequenced in a study of cytomegalovirus exposure and HLA in healthy donors. PCR used 60 Vbeta primers and 13 Jbeta primers. Sequencing used immunoSEQ multiplex PCR; TCRdb keeps in-frame clones, though not all of them. The sample holds 150,000 to 200,000 clones, over 65% seen once. Material: PBMCs. The receptors here all came from a man between 18 and 35 years old in good health and CMV-seropositive.

The V call is TRBV7-3, the J call TRBJ2-2, with a possible D match to TRBD1 (6 bases). Trimming left V 4 bases short and J 1 base short, with 10 bases between. The CDR3 totals 15 residues. Germline lookup yields CDR1 SGHTA and CDR2 FQGTGA. The CDR3 DNA follows: TGTGCCAGCAGCTCCCAGGGACAGAACACCGGGGAGCTGTTTTTT. Translating it yields CASSSQGQNTGELFF.

This chain connects TRBV6-5 to TRBJ1-3; D is unresolved. In germline, CDR1 is MNHEY, CDR2 SVGAGI. The germline V and J ends were trimmed by 7 bases and 4 bases, with 14 bases remaining between them. The CDR3 sequence is 14 residues long. CDR3 coding DNA: TGTGCCAGCACTCAACCGAGCCTCGGAAACACCATATATTTT. Its protein is CASTQPSLGNTIYF.

The chain couples TRBV28 to TRBJ1-2; a possible D gene is TRBD1 (5 bases). This CDR3 contains 13 residues. V lost 6 bases and J 4 bases, leaving 12 bases between the germline ends. Germline V CDR1 and CDR2: MDHEN, SYDVKM. CDR3 amino acids: CASRPQGTYGYTF. CDR3 nucleotide sequence: TGTGCCAGCAGGCCTCAGGGTACCTATGGCTACACCTTC.

The chain has TRBV2 and TRBJ1-4; D gene ambiguous. The CDR3 extends over 14 amino acids. The germline V and J ends were trimmed by 8 bases and 7 bases, with 17 bases remaining between them. Germline values: CDR1 SNHLY, CDR2 FYNNEI. CDR3 in amino acids: CASLYQDLGEKLFF. The DNA of the CDR3 is TGTGCCAGCTTATATCAGGATCTCGGTGAAAAACTGTTTTTT.

This sequence joins TRBV5-1 and TRBJ1-2; possible D gene TRBD1, 5 bases. The CDR3 has 14 residues. Germline lookup yields CDR1 SGHRS and CDR2 YFSETQ. Trimming left V 0 bases short and J 4 bases short, with 10 bases between. DNA of the CDR3: TGCGCCAGCAGCTTGGACAGGACTAGCTATGGCTACACCTTC. As protein: CASSLDRTSYGYTF.

The chain has TRBV7-8 and TRBJ1-1; TRBD1 might be the D (5 bases). Germline V gene sequence: CDR1 SGHVS, CDR2 FQNEAQ. The ends were cut back, 4 bases at V and 1 base at J, with 7 bases in the middle. The CDR3 loop spans 13 amino acids. The CDR3 sequence is CASSWGPNTEAFF. In DNA, the CDR3 is TGTGCCAGCAGCTGGGGCCCGAACACTGAAGCTTTCTTT.

The chain joins TRBV9 to TRBJ1-1, with a possible D match to TRBD1 (5 bases). Germline CDR1 SGDLS, CDR2 YYNGEE. The CDR3 length is 14 residues. Deletions cut 4 bases from V and 3 bases from J, with 13 bases between. CDR3: CASSSRGSDTEAFF. In DNA, the CDR3 is TGTGCCAGCAGCTCGCGGGGGTCGGACACTGAAGCTTTCTTT.

The rearrangement joins TRBV30 to TRBJ1-5, with D tentatively TRBD1 (5 bases). The V gene lost 1 base and the J gene lost 7 bases, with 11 bases spanning the gap. CDR3 length equals 13 residues. Germline V gene sequence: CDR1 GTSNPN, CDR2 SVGIG (reference sequence). The CDR3 spells CAWSAQGKQPQHF. In nucleotides, the CDR3 is TGTGCCTGGAGTGCGCAGGGTAAACAGCCCCAGCATTTT.

This clone has a handful of counts. J is TRBJ1-2 and V is TRBV7-2; the match to TRBD1 covers 7 bases. Germline V gene sequence: CDR1 SGHTA, CDR2 FQGNSA. After removal of 5 bases from V and 8 bases from J, the junction contained 11 bases not matched to a gene. This CDR3 is 14 amino acids long. CDR3 residues: CASSPQTTGRGYTF. CDR3 DNA sequence: TGTGCCAGCAGCCCTCAAACGACAGGGCGCGGCTACACCTTC.

This clone was recorded once. The chain combines TRBV29-1 with TRBJ1-1; the D is unclear. Germline V gene data show CDR1 as SQVTM and CDR2 as ANQGSEA. This CDR3 is built from 14 residues. Deletions cut 2 bases from V and 0 bases from J, with 10 bases between. The CDR3 loop reads CSVENTVMNTEAFF. CDR3 in DNA: TGCAGCGTTGAAAATACGGTGATGAACACTGAAGCTTTCTTT.

This chain's CDR3 is CASSSPPGGQTQFF. The CDR3 coding sequence is TGTGCCAGCAGCTCCCCGCCGGGGGGGCAAACCCAGTTCTTC. This sequence joins TRBV7-2 and TRBJ2-1, with 8 bases fitting TRBD2. V lost 4 bases, J lost 13 bases, and 12 bases stayed unmatched. From germline, CDR1 is SGHTA and CDR2 FQGNSA. The length of the CDR3 is 14 residues.

The V call is TRBV6-6, the J call TRBJ1-1; 8 bases are a match to TRBD1. Germline trimming cut 10 bases from V and 3 bases from J; bases unmatched to any gene: 7. This CDR3 is 13 amino acids long. CDR1 and CDR2 from the germline V gene are MNHNY and SVGAGI (reference sequence). CDR3 DNA: TGTGCCACCCTAGACAGGGGTCACACTGAAGCTTTCTTT. It codes for CATLDRGHTEAFF.

This clone is a singleton in its sample. This chain connects TRBV7-2 to TRBJ1-5; 8 nucleotides agree with TRBD1. The CDR3 has 15 residues. The V and J ends lost 6 bases and 6 bases, in that order; junction bases with no gene match: 10. CDR1 and CDR2 (germline): SGHTA, FQGNSA. As DNA, the CDR3 is TGTGCCAGCAGTCTTGGGACAGGCGGGAGTCAGCCCCAGCATTTT. It is translated as CASSLGTGGSQPQHF.

The genes are TRBV28 and TRBJ2-6; maybe TRBD2 (6 bases). Trimming took 2 bases from V and 0 from J, leaving 11 bases between them. CDR1 MDHEN and CDR2 SYDVKM come from the germline V gene. The CDR3 has 17 residues. CDR3 DNA: TGTGCCAGCAGTTTAGGGGGGTCGCCCTCTGGGGCCAACGTCCTGACTTTC. Amino acid sequence: CASSLGGSPSGANVLTF.

This clone appeared a single time. The chain's CDR3 is CASSFIQGARAYGYTF. CDR3 DNA: TGTGCCAGCAGTTTCATACAGGGGGCGCGTGCCTATGGCTACACCTTC. This chain links TRBV6-5 with TRBJ1-2; 9 bases agree with TRBD1. This CDR3 spans 16 amino acids. CDR1 and CDR2 from the germline V gene are MNHEY and SVGAGI. Germline trimming cut 4 bases from V and 4 bases from J; bases unmatched to any gene: 10.